This T cell receptor beta chain was profiled in a study of blood T cell repertoires in COVID-19. As for the study in general: Acute and convalescent COVID-19 specimens originated in the United States, Italy and Spain. The cDNA or gDNA used as material had been derived from T cells, B-cell-depleted T cells, or PBMCs.

The V end lost 9 bases, the J end lost 0 bases, and 11 bases lay between the germline ends. Germline CDR1 reads KGHDR; CDR2 reads SFDVKD. This CDR3 has 14 residues. Original processing notes: Researchers report that nucleated cell counts were estimated from reference gene primer amplification. Sequenced by immunoSEQ multiplex PCR; TCRdb stores in-frame clones only, minus some. V and J calls and clone size are copied from that table; D and trimming were computed from the DNA. The table records around 15,000 clones, about nine tenths of them present only once. Sequenced material: peripheral blood. This chain uses TRBV24-1 with TRBJ2-1; D not resolved. The TCR comes from a man aged 50 to 59 with active COVID-19. The CDR3 region is CATQSESSYNEQFF. CDR3 nucleotide sequence: TGTGCCACCCAGTCGGAGAGCTCCTACAATGAGCAGTTCTTC.